This record looks at one T cell receptor beta chain sequence and its context. In germline, CDR1 is SGHDT, CDR2 YYEEEE. V shed 3 bases, J shed 2 bases, and the junction held 2 bases outside the gene matches. The CDR3 runs 15 residues. The sample belongs to a study of blood T cell repertoires in COVID-19. Clones were read by immunoSEQ multiplex PCR, and TCRdb kept only the in-frame ones, dropping some. The sample carries fewer than 300,000 clones, about four fifths recorded once. The genes are TRBV5-6 and TRBJ2-7; 13 nucleotides line up with TRBD2. What was sequenced was peripheral blood. This TCR derives from a woman under 30 with acute or convalescent COVID-19. The DNA of the CDR3 is TGTGCCAGCAGCTCCGGGACTAGCGGGGCCTACGAGCAGTACTTC. Its protein is CASSSGTSGAYEQYF.